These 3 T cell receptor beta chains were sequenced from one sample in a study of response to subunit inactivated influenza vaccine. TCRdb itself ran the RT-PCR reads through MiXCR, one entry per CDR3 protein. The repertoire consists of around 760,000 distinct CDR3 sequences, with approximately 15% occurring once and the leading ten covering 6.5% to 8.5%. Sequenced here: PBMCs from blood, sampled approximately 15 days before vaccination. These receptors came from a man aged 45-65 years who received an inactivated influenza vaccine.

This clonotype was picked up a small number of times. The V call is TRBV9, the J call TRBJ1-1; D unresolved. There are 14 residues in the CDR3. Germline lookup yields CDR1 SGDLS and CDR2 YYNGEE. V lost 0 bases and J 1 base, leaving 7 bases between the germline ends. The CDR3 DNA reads TGTGCCAGCAGCGTAGGGCGGGAGAACACTGAAGCTTTCTTT. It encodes CASSVGRENTEAFF.

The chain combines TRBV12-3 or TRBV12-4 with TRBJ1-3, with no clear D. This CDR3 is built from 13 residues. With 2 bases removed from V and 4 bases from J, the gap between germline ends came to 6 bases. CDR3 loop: CASSLSHGNTIYF. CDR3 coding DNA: TGTGCCAGCAGTTTATCTCACGGAAACACCATATATTTT.

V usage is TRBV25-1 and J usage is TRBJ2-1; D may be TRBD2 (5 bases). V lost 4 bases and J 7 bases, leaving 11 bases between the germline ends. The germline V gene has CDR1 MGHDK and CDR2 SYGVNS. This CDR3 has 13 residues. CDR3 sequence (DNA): TGTGCCAGCAGTGCACTTGGAGGAAATGAGCAGTTCTTC. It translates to CASSALGGNEQFF.